The rows below give T cell receptor beta chains drawn from one sample of a study of T cells in Graves' hyperthyroidism and ophthalmopathy. TCRdb passed the multiplex PCR reads through MiXCR, listing each CDR3 protein once. The sample has 300,000 to 400,000 distinct CDR3 sequences; over 15% are singletons. The sample taken for sequencing was blood. The receptors originated from a woman aged 45-60 years with Graves' hyperthyroidism. CDR3s include the opening cysteine and the closing phenylalanine or tryptophan. The D gene is left open where the match is weak. Not every row has a clone size; where given, it reads once, few, many or a size class.

TRBV6-2/TRBV6-3	NA	NA	TRBJ1-3	CASSNRAGNTIYF	TGTGCCAGCAGCAACAGGGCTGGAAACACCATATATTTT
TRBV29-1	TRBD2	many	TRBJ2-1	CSVEGTSGIGNEQFF	TGCAGCGTTGAGGGGACTAGCGGGATAGGGAATGAGCAGTTCTTC
TRBV28	NA	many	TRBJ2-7	CASSLSSAGGPHYYEQYF	TGTGCCAGCAGTTTATCAAGTGCCGGGGGACCTCATTACTACGAGCAGTACTTC
TRBV7-9	TRBD2	NA	TRBJ2-7	CASSTSTSSNEQYF	TGTGCCAGCAGCACTTCGACTAGCAGCAACGAGCAGTACTTC
TRBV20-1	NA	NA	TRBJ1-6	CSAVTTKGNNSPLHF	TGCAGTGCTGTCACGACAAAAGGAAACAATTCACCCCTCCACTTT
TRBV18	NA	many	TRBJ1-3	CASSPPYSSGNTIYF	TGTGCCAGCTCACCACCGTACAGCTCTGGAAACACCATATATTTT
TRBV5-1	NA	NA	TRBJ2-7	CASSSLVHEQYF	TGCGCCAGCAGCTCCCTAGTCCACGAGCAGTACTTC
TRBV28	NA	many	TRBJ1-5	CASSLRGLNQPQHF	TGTGCCAGCAGTTTACGGGGCCTCAATCAGCCCCAGCATTTT
TRBV3-1	NA	NA	TRBJ1-1	CASSETGDTKAFF	TGTGCCAGCAGCGAAACGGGGGATACGAAAGCTTTCTTT
TRBV5-4	TRBD2	NA	TRBJ2-1	CASSGLAGGPGNEQFF	TGTGCCAGCAGCGGACTAGCGGGAGGGCCTGGCAATGAGCAGTTCTTC
TRBV11-1	TRBD1	NA	TRBJ2-1	CASGGSGQGIYNEQFF	TGTGCCAGCGGGGGATCGGGACAGGGTATTTACAATGAGCAGTTCTTC
TRBV19	TRBD2	NA	TRBJ2-2	CASGTSYAGELFF	TGTGCCAGTGGGACTAGCTACGCCGGGGAGCTGTTTTTT
TRBV20-1	NA	few	TRBJ2-5	CSASALETQYF	TGCAGTGCTAGTGCACTAGAGACCCAGTACTTC
TRBV6-2/TRBV6-3	NA	many	TRBJ2-5	CASSYLSTDWQGGQETQYF	TGTGCCAGCAGTTACTTGAGTACCGACTGGCAGGGGGGTCAAGAGACCCAGTACTTC
TRBV5-6	TRBD1	NA	TRBJ2-7	CASRLNRGSYEQYF	TGTGCCAGCAGACTAAACAGGGGAAGCTACGAGCAGTACTTC
TRBV20-1	NA	many	TRBJ1-4	CSARDLGRNNEKLFF	TGCAGTGCTAGAGATCTGGGGCGGAATAATGAAAAACTGTTTTTT
TRBV5-6	NA	many	TRBJ2-1	CASSLGLSYNEQFF	TGTGCCAGCAGCTTGGGGCTGAGCTACAATGAGCAGTTCTTC
TRBV6-1	NA	NA	TRBJ2-3	CASTEGTDTQYF	TGTGCCAGCACCGAGGGGACAGATACGCAGTATTTT
TRBV2	NA	NA	TRBJ1-6	CASSEMENSPLHF	TGTGCCAGCAGTGAGATGGAGAATTCACCCCTCCACTTT
TRBV30	NA	NA	TRBJ2-2	CARGRAGGGFTGELFF	TGTGCCCGCGGGCGGGCAGGGGGGGGGTTCACCGGGGAGCTGTTTTTT
TRBV5-1	NA	many	TRBJ1-1	CASKEGGNTEAFF	TGCGCCAGCAAAGAGGGGGGGAACACTGAAGCTTTCTTT
TRBV5-1	NA	few	TRBJ1-1	CASSDASGTEAFF	TGCGCCAGCAGCGATGCGTCTGGCACTGAAGCTTTCTTT
TRBV27	NA	few	TRBJ2-3	CASSLRDPFFTDTQYF	TGTGCCAGCAGTTTAAGGGACCCTTTCTTCACAGATACGCAGTATTTT
TRBV5-1	TRBD1	NA	TRBJ2-2	CASSSGTGLGELFF	TGCGCCAGCAGCTCCGGGACAGGGCTCGGGGAGCTGTTTTTT
TRBV3-1	NA	many	TRBJ1-1	CASSPGAQGTEAFF	TGTGCCAGCAGCCCCGGGGCCCAAGGGACTGAAGCTTTCTTT
TRBV30	NA	few	TRBJ2-7	CAWSVRFGNSSYEQYF	TGTGCCTGGAGTGTACGGTTCGGGAATAGCTCCTACGAGCAGTACTTC
TRBV7-2	NA	many	TRBJ1-5	CASSSLQGGSGNQPQHF	TGTGCCAGCAGCTCCCTCCAGGGCGGATCGGGCAATCAGCCCCAGCATTTT
TRBV15	NA	few	TRBJ2-1	CATRGPGAYNEQFF	TGTGCCACCAGAGGCCCCGGTGCTTACAATGAGCAGTTCTTC
TRBV2	NA	few	TRBJ1-5	CASSELGGSNQPQHF	TGTGCCAGCAGTGAGTTGGGGGGGAGCAATCAGCCCCAGCATTTT
TRBV5-5	NA	NA	TRBJ1-6	CASGAGGSVASPLRF	TGTGCCAGCGGGGCCGGGGGTTCTGTAGCTTCACCCCTCCGCTTT
TRBV12-3/TRBV12-4	TRBD1	NA	TRBJ2-2	CASSLQSSTGGGELFF	TGTGCCAGCAGTTTACAGTCTAGTACAGGGGGCGGGGAGCTGTTTTTT
TRBV19	TRBD2	few	TRBJ2-1	CASSPGTSGLTKQFF	TGTGCCAGTAGTCCAGGGACTAGCGGCCTAACGAAGCAGTTCTTC
TRBV20-1	TRBD2	NA	TRBJ2-7	CSAREAGGGDYEQYF	TGCAGTGCTAGAGAGGCGGGAGGGGGTGACTACGAGCAGTACTTC
TRBV13	NA	few	TRBJ1-3	CASSLETSSGNTIYF	TGTGCCAGCAGCTTAGAGACGAGCTCTGGAAACACCATATATTTT
TRBV2	TRBD2	many	TRBJ2-2	CASKRAGGPEGTGELFF	TGTGCCAGCAAGCGAGCGGGAGGGCCCGAGGGCACCGGGGAGCTGTTTTTT
TRBV20-1	NA	few	TRBJ2-3	CSAVSGTDTQYF	TGCAGTGCGGTTTCCGGCACAGATACGCAGTATTTT
TRBV6-1	NA	few	TRBJ2-7	CASSPPPGGVSYEQYF	TGTGCCAGCAGTCCCCCACCGGGCGGGGTCTCCTACGAGCAGTACTTC
TRBV29-1	NA	NA	TRBJ2-1	CSVVPGAEESDEQFF	TGCAGCGTTGTCCCGGGGGCGGAGGAATCGGATGAGCAGTTCTTC
TRBV9	NA	NA	TRBJ1-4	CASSVGHTTNEKLFF	TGTGCCAGCAGCGTAGGGCACACAACTAATGAAAAACTGTTTTTT
TRBV6-1	NA	few	TRBJ1-2	CASSEEAGESYGYTF	TGTGCCAGCAGTGAAGAAGCAGGGGAAAGCTATGGCTACACCTTC